One and the same sample provided the 19 T cell receptor beta chains below, sequenced in a study of CD8 T cells in ankylosing spondylitis. TCRdb called the 5' RACE reads again in MiXCR, with one record for every CDR3 protein. The data hold around 140,000 distinct CDR3 sequences, with over 10% observed a single time. The specimen was blood, either unsorted or a sorted T cell fraction (not recorded which). The source of these receptors is a female donor with ankylosing spondylitis or in good health (not recorded which).

This clonotype was seen many times. V usage is TRBV10-3 and J usage is TRBJ2-1; D gene ambiguous. Deletions cut 7 bases from V and 4 bases from J, with 11 bases between. CDR3 length: 13 amino acids. CDR1 ENHRY and CDR2 SYGVKD come from the germline V gene. CDR3 sequence (DNA): TGTGCCATCACTTCGGACGGATACAATGAGCAGTTCTTC. Translated: CAITSDGYNEQFF.

In its sample, this clonotype was seen many times. This chain uses TRBV2 with TRBJ1-2; D call uncertain. This CDR3 contains 15 residues. The V end was cut by 2 bases, the J end by 4 bases, with 14 bases between. Germline V CDR1 and CDR2: SNHLY, FYNNEI. The CDR3 reads CASSESTPTLYGYTF. The CDR3, as DNA: TGTGCCAGCAGTGAAAGCACCCCAACCCTCTATGGCTACACCTTC.

This clonotype was counted ten times or more. The V and J genes are TRBV5-5 and TRBJ2-7; no clear D gene. V shed 2 bases and J shed 6 bases, with 18 bases lying between them. Germline V gene sequence: CDR1 SGHKS, CDR2 YYEKEE (reference sequence). The length of the CDR3 is 15 residues. For the CDR3, the DNA is TGTGCCAGCAGCTTTACGAGGTCGCCTAGTGCCGAGCAGTACTTC. It specifies CASSFTRSPSAEQYF.

The chain joins TRBV6-2 or TRBV6-3 to TRBJ1-5, with D possibly matching TRBD1 (5 bases). This CDR3 region has 15 residues. V was trimmed by 7 bases and J by 1 base, leaving 14 bases between them. CDR1 is MNHEY and CDR2 is SVGEGT in the germline V gene. The DNA of the CDR3 is TGTGCCAGCATACCCGGGGGTGGAAGCAATCAGCCCCAGCATTTT. Translated: CASIPGGGSNQPQHF.

J is TRBJ1-5 and V is TRBV20-1; D possibly corresponds to TRBD1 (5 bases). The CDR3 contains 12 residues. Per the germline V gene, CDR1 is DFQATT and CDR2 is SNEGSKA (reference sequence). Trimming removed 7 bases at V and 5 bases at J, with 12 bases between. CDR3 sequence: CSVRGGDQPQHF. CDR3 in DNA: TGCAGTGTGAGGGGAGGCGATCAGCCCCAGCATTTT.

This clonotype occurred many times. This rearrangement joins TRBV2 to TRBJ2-3; the D gene could be TRBD1 or TRBD2 (5 bases each). This CDR3 is 12 amino acids long. Germline lookup yields CDR1 SNHLY and CDR2 FYNNEI. Trimming left V 4 bases short and J 6 bases short, with 8 bases between. DNA for the CDR3: TGTGCCAGCAGTGGGGACCACGATACGCAGTATTTT. Translation gives CASSGDHDTQYF. The full variable domain, with the rest looked up from reference TRBV2 and TRBJ2-3, is EPEVTQTPSHQVTQMGQEVILRCVPISNHLYFYWYRQILGQKVEFLVSFYNNEISEKSEIFDDQFSVERPDGSNFTLKIRSTKLEDSAMYFCASSGDHDTQYFGPGTRLTVL.

This clonotype was seen repeatedly, ten times or more. V gene TRBV5-6 combines with J gene TRBJ2-5; no reliable D call. CDR1 is SGHDT, CDR2 YYEEEE, per germline. V lost 3 bases, J lost 3 bases, and 6 bases lay in between. The CDR3 loop spans 12 amino acids. The CDR3 is CASSSSKETQYF. The CDR3 DNA reads as TGTGCCAGCAGCTCGTCCAAAGAGACCCAGTACTTC.

This chain links TRBV20-1 with TRBJ2-7, with a weak D call TRBD1 (6 bases). The V gene lost 5 bases and the J gene lost 6 bases, with 20 bases spanning the gap. The CDR3 consists of 14 residues. CDR1 and CDR2 (germline): DFQATT, SNEGSKA (reference sequence). CDR3 protein: CSAVGDKFPSEQYF. As DNA, the CDR3 is TGCAGTGCTGTAGGGGACAAGTTTCCCTCCGAGCAGTACTTC.

This clonotype has ten or more counts. The chain uses TRBV20-1 and TRBJ1-5, with D maybe TRBD1 (6 bases). Trimming shortened V by 6 bases and J by 0 bases, and 12 bases separated the two germline ends. CDR3 length: 14 amino acids. Looked up from germline, CDR1 is DFQATT and CDR2 is SNEGSKA (reference sequence). The CDR3 loop reads CSATEGDSNQPQHF. The CDR3 DNA reads as TGCAGTGCCACCGAGGGGGATAGCAATCAGCCCCAGCATTTT.

On this clonotype: A clone one base away is much larger, so this may be a read error. The chain has TRBV2 and TRBJ1-2; 7 bases fit TRBD1. This CDR3 contains 14 residues. Germline V CDR1 and CDR2: SNHLY, FYNNEI. With 7 bases clipped from V and 8 bases from J, the junction kept 13 bases outside the gene matches. This CDR3 reads CASNPWQGVVGYTF. The CDR3 DNA is TGTGCCAGCAATCCGTGGCAGGGGGTAGTCGGCTACACCTTC. The whole variable domain, filled in from reference TRBV2 and TRBJ1-2, reads EPEVTQTPSHQVTQMGQEVILRCVPISNHLYFYWYRQILGQKVEFLVSFYNNEISEKSEIFDDQFSVERPDGSNFTLKIRSTKLEDSAMYFCASNPWQGVVGYTFGSGTRLTVV.

This clonotype appeared many times. This chain uses TRBV12-3 or TRBV12-4 with TRBJ2-4, with D perhaps TRBD1 or TRBD2 (5 bases each). Trimming cost V 6 bases and J 9 bases, with 15 bases left between them. The CDR3 totals 13 residues. CDR3 DNA: TGTGCCAGCAGCCGGGGCAGGGTCGGCATTCAGTACTTC. It is translated as CASSRGRVGIQYF.

There are a few counts of this clonotype. The chain links TRBV19 to TRBJ1-5, with a weak D call TRBD1 (6 bases). The CDR3 is 16 amino acids. Germline V lookup: CDR1 LNHDA, CDR2 SQIVND (reference sequence). The V end lost 3 bases, the J end lost 1 base, and 13 bases lay between the germline ends. This CDR3 is CASSIPPQGSNQPQHF. CDR3 nucleotides: TGTGCCAGTAGTATCCCTCCACAGGGAAGCAATCAGCCCCAGCATTTT.

A few counts support this clonotype. The J gene is TRBJ1-5, the V gene TRBV23-1; 9 bases line up with TRBD1. TRBV23-1 belongs to the ORF category, with a function that is uncertain. V lost 2 bases, J lost 0 bases, and 2 bases stayed unmatched. The CDR3 sequence is 16 residues long. The CDR3 DNA sequence: TGCGCCAGCAGTCAACGGACAGGGGTTAGCAATCAGCCCCAGCATTTT. It yields the protein CASSQRTGVSNQPQHF.

The V gene is TRBV20-1, the J gene TRBJ2-7; tentatively, D is TRBD1 (7 bases). The germline CDR1 and CDR2 sequences are DFQATT and SNEGSKA (reference sequence). The CDR3 length is 14 residues. Trimming removed 0 bases at V and 5 bases at J, with 14 bases between. CDR3 residues: CSARDGVRGDEQYF. CDR3 sequence (DNA): TGCAGTGCTAGAGATGGGGTCAGGGGGGACGAGCAGTACTTC.

The sample holds one count of this clonotype. V usage is TRBV7-8 and J usage is TRBJ1-2; D gene ambiguous. Trimming stripped 0 bases from V and 3 bases from J, with 8 bases between. The CDR3 spans 14 residues. Germline V lookup: CDR1 SGHVS, CDR2 FQNEAQ. The CDR3 reads CASSLAGGDYGYTF. The CDR3 DNA is TGTGCCAGCAGCTTAGCGGGCGGAGACTATGGCTACACCTTC.

This clonotype was found many times. This sequence joins TRBV19 and TRBJ2-7, with 8 nucleotides matching TRBD1. V shed 6 bases, J shed 3 bases, and the junction held 7 bases outside the gene matches. The CDR3 loop spans 14 amino acids. The germline gives CDR1 LNHDA, CDR2 SQIVND (reference sequence). The CDR3 reads CASSNDRGDYEQYF. CDR3 nucleotides: TGTGCCAGTAGCAATGACAGGGGAGACTACGAGCAGTACTTC.

The V gene is TRBV28, the J gene TRBJ2-7; D call uncertain. Germline loops: CDR1 MDHEN, CDR2 SYDVKM. This CDR3 has 13 residues. The V and J ends lost 3 bases and 2 bases respectively, with 8 bases between them. DNA of the CDR3: TGTGCCAGCAGTTTCGGCAGCCCCTACGAGCAGTACTTC. Translated: CASSFGSPYEQYF. Filled out from reference TRBV28 and TRBJ2-7, the complete variable domain reads DVKVTQSSRYLVKRTGEKVFLECVQDMDHENMFWYRQDPGLGLRLIYFSYDVKMKEKGDIPEGYSVSREKKERFSLILESASTNQTSMYLCASSFGSPYEQYFGPGTRLTVT.

The table lists this clonotype with many counts. This chain joins TRBV12-3 or TRBV12-4 and TRBJ1-5; 8 positions match TRBD1. The junction had 6 bases not matched to a gene; V was cut back by 2 bases and J by 0 bases. CDR3 length equals 17 residues. The CDR3 sequence is CASSLRTGWNSNQPQHF. The DNA for the CDR3 is TGTGCCAGCAGTTTACGGACAGGGTGGAATAGCAATCAGCCCCAGCATTTT.

At least ten counts were recorded for this clonotype. This chain uses TRBV29-1 with TRBJ2-1; tentatively, D is TRBD2 (5 bases). V was trimmed by 7 bases and J by 8 bases, leaving 15 bases between them. The CDR3 has 12 amino acids. Germline V lookup: CDR1 SQVTM, CDR2 ANQGSEA. Here the CDR3 DNA reads TGCAGCGCCGAATTCGGGAAATATGAGCAGTTCTTC. As protein: CSAEFGKYEQFF.